This entry is about one T cell receptor beta chain. The sample originates from a study of cytomegalovirus exposure and HLA in healthy donors. At the level of the study: Tens of millions of unique TCRs from HLA-typed donors were held in an early release of data.

The length of the CDR3 is 13 residues. Germline CDR1 SQVTM, CDR2 ANQGSEA. The ends lost 4 bases at V and 3 bases at J; junction bases unmatched: 3. PCR employed 60 Vbeta and 13 Jbeta primers. Profiling relied on immunoSEQ multiplex PCR, and the TCRdb table lists in-frame clones only, not all of them. The data contain roughly 93,000 clones, around 77% of them singletons. The chain couples TRBV29-1 to TRBJ2-3; 8 bases agree with TRBD2. The origin of this receptor is a man aged 25-45 years in good health and CMV-seronegative. Sequencing input: PBMCs. CDR3 loop: CSVVGGRTDTQYF. DNA of the CDR3: TGCAGCGTTGTAGGCGGGAGGACAGATACGCAGTATTTT.